The 14 T cell receptor beta chains in this list originate from one sample, sequenced in a study of prognosis after radiotherapy for stage I lung cancer. Template was genomic DNA; TCR beta CDR3 amplified in two multiplex PCR rounds. Amplification in first-round PCR relied on primers specific to each TRBV and TRBJ gene. TCRdb re-called the multiplex PCR reads through MiXCR, storing one row per CDR3 protein. The sample holds about 17,000 distinct CDR3 sequences; over 25% are singletons and the top ten take roughly 31%. The specimen was PBMCs, collected before or after stereotactic body radiation therapy (not recorded which). These receptors were taken from a donor over 45 with non-small cell lung cancer.

This clonotype came up many times. The rearrangement uses TRBV28 and TRBJ2-6; 9 bases fit TRBD1. The CDR3 length is 14 residues. CDR1 and CDR2 from the germline V gene are MDHEN and SYDVKM. After removal of 10 bases from V and 4 bases from J, the junction contained 5 bases not matched to a gene. This chain's CDR3 is CATDRGGGANVLTF. DNA for the CDR3: TGTGCCACCGACAGGGGGGGAGGGGCCAACGTCCTGACTTTC.

This clonotype showed up many times. V usage is TRBV5-1 and J usage is TRBJ2-1; a possible D gene is TRBD2 (5 bases). Germline CDR1 SGHRS, CDR2 YFSETQ. The CDR3 consists of 14 residues. Trimming cost V 0 bases and J 2 bases, with 6 bases left between them. The CDR3 DNA follows: TGCGCCAGCAGCTTGGAGGGAGCCTACAATGAGCAGTTCTTC. This translates into CASSLEGAYNEQFF.

Ten or more counts support this clonotype. V gene TRBV11-2 combines with J gene TRBJ2-2; D not resolved. The germline CDR1 and CDR2 sequences are SGHAT and FQNNGV. Trimming took 5 bases from V and 3 from J, leaving 10 bases between them. CDR3 length: 14 amino acids. The CDR3 coding sequence is TGTGCCAGCAGCCCAATGGCGTACACCGGGGAGCTGTTTTTT. Translated: CASSPMAYTGELFF.

This clonotype was seen at least ten times. The chain carries TRBV7-9 and TRBJ2-5; possible D gene TRBD1, 5 bases. Germline V gene lookup returns CDR1 SEHNR and CDR2 FQNEAQ (reference sequence). The V gene lost 4 bases and the J gene lost 0 bases, with 15 bases spanning the gap. The CDR3 extends over 16 amino acids. The CDR3 is CASSSMDMMYQETQYF. In DNA form, the CDR3 reads TGTGCCAGCAGCTCAATGGACATGATGTACCAAGAGACCCAGTACTTC.

The chain joins TRBV19 to TRBJ2-5, with TRBD2 identical over 14 bases. This CDR3 region has 21 residues. Germline loops: CDR1 LNHDA, CDR2 SQIVND (reference sequence). V trimming: 0 bases; J trimming: 2 bases; junction bases outside the gene matches: 14. Written as DNA, the CDR3 is TGTGCCAGTAGTATAGATTCAAACGGACTAGCGGGAGGAACTAAGCAAGAGACCCAGTACTTC. It yields the protein CASSIDSNGLAGGTKQETQYF.

This chain joins TRBV6-2 or TRBV6-3 and TRBJ2-7; 9 nucleotides line up with TRBD1. The CDR3 length is 14 residues. Trimming took 7 bases from V and 4 from J; bases not matched to a gene: 8. The V gene's germline CDR1 is MNHEY and CDR2 SVGEGT. The CDR3 is CASIPGQGRYEQYF. CDR3 sequence (DNA): TGTGCCAGCATTCCAGGACAGGGGAGGTACGAGCAGTACTTC.

This clonotype was seen at least ten times. The rearrangement links TRBV9 to TRBJ1-6; no reliable D call. The V end was cut by 0 bases, the J end by 5 bases, with 3 bases between. Germline V CDR1 and CDR2: SGDLS, YYNGEE. The CDR3 length is 13 residues. The CDR3 sequence is CASSVAHNSPLHF. The CDR3 DNA is TGTGCCAGCAGCGTAGCTCATAATTCACCCCTCCACTTT.

For this clonotype: Since a much larger clone is just one base distant, this may be a read error. The chain employs TRBV29-1 and TRBJ1-1; D is undetermined. The length of the CDR3 is 13 residues. The germline V and J ends were trimmed by 8 bases and 2 bases, with 15 bases remaining between them. Germline-derived CDR1 and CDR2 are SQVTM and ANQGSEA. CDR3 in amino acids: CSIAVDLNTEAFF. The CDR3 coding sequence is TGCAGCATTGCTGTGGACTTAAACACTGAAGCTTTCTTT.

This clonotype was detected only a few times. A read error may explain this, as a much larger clone is one base away. CDR3 region: CASSFWGNGGETQYF. The CDR3 nucleotides are TGTGCCAGCAGTTTCTGGGGGAATGGGGGGGAGACCCAGTACTTC. The chain combines TRBV28 with TRBJ2-5; tentative D call: TRBD2 (6 bases). The germline V gene has CDR1 MDHEN and CDR2 SYDVKM. V was trimmed by 3 bases and J by 5 bases, leaving 16 bases between them. The CDR3 length is 15 residues.

This clonotype was seen many times. The V gene is TRBV15, the J gene TRBJ2-5, with unresolved D. The CDR3 contains 13 residues. Germline V gene lookup returns CDR1 LNHNV and CDR2 YYDKDF (reference sequence). V lost 2 bases, J lost 5 bases, and 9 bases lay in between. Here the CDR3 DNA reads TGTGCCACCAGCAGACCCACAAGGGAGACCCAGTACTTC. Amino acids: CATSRPTRETQYF. The variable domain in full, with the rest retrieved from reference TRBV15 and TRBJ2-5, is DAMVIQNPRYQVTQFGKPVTLSCSQTLNHNVMYWYQQKSSQAPKLLFHYYDKDFNNEADTPDNFQSRRPNTSFCFLDIRSPGLGDTAMYLCATSRPTRETQYFGPGTRLLVL.

There are many counts of this clonotype. The chain links TRBV28 to TRBJ2-3; 11 positions match TRBD2. The CDR3 loop spans 18 amino acids. From germline, CDR1 is MDHEN and CDR2 SYDVKM. The junction had 11 bases not matched to a gene; V was cut back by 2 bases and J by 4 bases. As DNA, the CDR3 is TGTGCCAGCAGTTTAATTTGGGGACTAGCGGACAAATCAGATACGCAGTATTTT. Residues: CASSLIWGLADKSDTQYF.

The chain carries TRBV10-3 and TRBJ2-3, with D perhaps matching TRBD1 or TRBD2 (6 bases each). The germline gives CDR1 ENHRY, CDR2 SYGVKD. The CDR3 length is 13 residues. Trimming left V 10 bases short and J 5 bases short, with 16 bases between. The CDR3 is CATQGLRKDTQYF. The CDR3 nucleotides are TGTGCCACACAGGGACTTAGAAAAGATACGCAGTATTTT.

This clonotype was recorded at least ten times. V gene TRBV6-1 combines with J gene TRBJ2-7; D perhaps matches TRBD1 (5 bases). The V and J ends lost 6 bases and 2 bases respectively, with 14 bases between them. The germline V gene encodes CDR1 MNHNS and CDR2 SASEGT. There are 14 residues in the CDR3. CDR3 coding DNA: TGTGCCAGCAGCCCCCCCAGGGCCCCCTACGAGCAGTACTTC. Residues: CASSPPRAPYEQYF.

With regard to this clonotype: It differs at one base from a far larger clone, so likely a read error. The J gene is TRBJ2-4, the V gene TRBV6-4; maybe TRBD2 (5 bases). The CDR3 extends over 12 amino acids. Trimming took off 7 bases at V and 6 bases at J, with 10 bases between the two ends. CDR1 is MRHNA, CDR2 SNTAGT, per germline. The CDR3 is CASTKAGNIQYF. CDR3 nucleotides: TGTGCCAGCACTAAGGCGGGAAACATTCAGTACTTC.